This T cell receptor beta chain originates from a study of blood T cells in healthy people across ages. Findings and caveats of the study: Strong correlation existed between TCR beta diversity and naive T cell percentage. Both higher diversity and more naive CD4+ cells marked long-lived donors when set against aged donors.

With respect to this clonotype: Its antigen is currently unknown.

Next came a second PCR, run for roughly 6 to 11 cycles, which used a sample-barcoded 5' primer along with a J-beta primer mix. TCRdb re-called the 5' RACE reads with MiXCR, one entry per CDR3 protein. The sample has 1 million or so distinct CDR3 sequences, over 35% seen once. The germline gives CDR1 LNHNV, CDR2 YYDKDF (reference sequence). The CDR3 covers 14 residues. J gave up 7 bases and V 1 base, and 7 bases lay outside the gene matches. The chain has TRBV15 and TRBJ2-7, with 7 bases lining up with TRBD1. The sequenced sample consisted of blood. The TCR comes from an older woman in good health. CDR3 protein: CATSRGQGPWEQYF. In DNA form, the CDR3 reads TGTGCCACCAGCAGAGGACAGGGCCCGTGGGAGCAGTACTTC.